A selection of T cell receptor beta chains follows, all from one sample in a study of blood T cell repertoires in COVID-19. The assay was immunoSEQ multiplex PCR, and TCRdb's table has in-frame clones only and misses some. The profile covers about 42,000 clones, with around nine tenths appearing a single time and approximately 2.4% taken by the ten largest. The sample comprised peripheral blood. Receptors originate from a human donor in a cohort sampled during active COVID-19. Both conserved end residues are part of each CDR3. A D gene is named only where the DNA matches it firmly. Not all rows give a size; the values are once, few, many and, for expanded clones, a class.

-,-,TRBV12-3/TRBV12-4,TRBJ1-2,CASSRGGGYTF,TGTGCCAGCAGTCGGGGTGGCGGCTACACCTTC
-,-,TRBV15,TRBJ1-4,CATSRTGRTDANEKLFF,TGTGCCACCAGCAGGACCGGCCGGACAGACGCTAATGAAAAACTGTTTTTT
TRBD1,-,TRBV18,TRBJ2-5,CASSLPGQKETQYF,TGTGCCAGCTCGCTACCGGGACAGAAAGAGACCCAGTACTTC
TRBD2,-,TRBV18,TRBJ2-7,CASSGGGTYEQYF,TGTGCCAGCTCAGGCGGGGGTACATACGAGCAGTACTTC
TRBD1,-,TRBV6-5,TRBJ2-7,CASRGTGGEQYF,TGTGCCAGCAGGGGGACAGGCGGCGAGCAGTACTTC
-,few,TRBV6-6,TRBJ1-2,CAIHPGTGGRSGYTF,TGTGCCATCCATCCCGGGACCGGGGGGAGGTCGGGCTACACCTTC
TRBD1,-,TRBV5-4,TRBJ1-2,CASSPIPGTGIDTF,TGTGCCAGCAGCCCCATTCCCGGGACAGGGATCGACACCTTC
TRBD1,-,TRBV12-3/TRBV12-4,TRBJ1-2,CASSNRGYGYTF,TGTGCCAGCAGCAACAGGGGATATGGCTACACCTTC
-,-,TRBV5-4,TRBJ2-5,CASSQAGVRRQETQYF,TGTGCCAGCAGCCAGGCAGGGGTGAGGAGGCAAGAGACCCAGTACTTC
-,-,TRBV30,TRBJ1-4,CAWSVQNEKLFF,TGTGCCTGGAGTGTACAGAATGAAAAACTGTTTTTT
-,-,TRBV6-5,TRBJ1-3,CASTQGTGNTIYF,TGTGCCAGCACCCAGGGGACTGGAAACACCATATATTTT
TRBD1,-,TRBV14,TRBJ2-2,CASSHGQGRTGELFF,TGTGCCAGCAGCCACGGACAGGGAAGAACCGGGGAGCTGTTTTTT
-,-,TRBV25-1,TRBJ1-6,CASRASTGDSPLHF,TGTGCCAGCAGAGCAAGTACGGGGGATTCACCCCTCCACTTT
-,-,TRBV19,TRBJ2-1,CASSWRGPPYNEQFF,TGTGCCAGTAGTTGGCGGGGGCCACCCTACAATGAGCAGTTCTTC
TRBD1,-,TRBV27,TRBJ1-1,CASSYRTGYTEAFF,TGTGCCAGCAGTTACCGGACAGGGTACACTGAAGCTTTCTTT
TRBD2,-,TRBV2,TRBJ2-7,CASSEVSWEGWEQYF,TGTGCCAGCAGTGAAGTGTCGTGGGAGGGGTGGGAGCAGTACTTC
TRBD1,-,TRBV11-2,TRBJ1-5,CASSLDDWGQGNQPQHF,TGTGCCAGCAGCTTAGATGATTGGGGACAGGGGAATCAGCCCCAGCATTTT
-,-,TRBV28,TRBJ1-4,CASSPTGTATNEKLFF,TGTGCCAGCAGCCCGACCGGGACTGCGACTAATGAAAAACTGTTTTTT
-,-,TRBV29-1,TRBJ1-1,CSVLEQGGTEAFF,TGCAGCGTTTTAGAACAGGGCGGTACTGAAGCTTTCTTT
TRBD1,-,TRBV5-1,TRBJ1-4,CASSLGTGSEKLFF,TGCGCCAGCAGCTTGGGGACAGGTTCTGAAAAACTGTTTTTT
-,few,TRBV12-3/TRBV12-4,TRBJ1-2,CASSLSGNYGYTF,TGTGCCAGCAGTTTATCCGGGAACTATGGCTACACCTTC
-,-,TRBV7-9,TRBJ2-7,CASRGAGRQYF,TGTGCCAGCCGGGGGGCCGGGCGGCAGTACTTC
TRBD1,-,TRBV9,TRBJ2-2,CASSESGQGGAGELFF,TGTGCCAGCAGCGAATCGGGACAGGGCGGCGCCGGGGAGCTGTTTTTT
-,-,TRBV10-1,TRBJ1-1,CASSDRVGSNTEAFF,TGCGCCAGCAGTGACCGGGTCGGCTCGAACACTGAAGCTTTCTTT
-,-,TRBV12-3/TRBV12-4,TRBJ1-2,CASSFEGVGYTF,TGTGCCAGCAGTTTTGAAGGGGTGGGCTACACCTTC
TRBD1,-,TRBV20-1,TRBJ1-1,CSASTGGGDLAAFF,TGCAGTGCTAGTACAGGGGGCGGAGATCTTGCAGCTTTCTTT
TRBD1,-,TRBV11-3,TRBJ2-1,CASSFGQALYNEQFF,TGTGCCAGCAGCTTCGGACAGGCGCTATACAATGAGCAGTTCTTC
-,-,TRBV5-6,TRBJ2-1,CASSAVGLNEQFF,TGTGCCAGCAGCGCCGTGGGGCTAAATGAGCAGTTCTTC
-,-,TRBV7-7,TRBJ2-5,CASSLQREETQYF,TGTGCTAGCAGCTTACAGAGGGAGGAGACCCAGTACTTC
TRBD2,-,TRBV19,TRBJ2-3,CASSIAPRGLAGGSTDTQYF,TGTGCCAGTAGTATAGCCCCGAGAGGTTTAGCGGGGGGCAGCACAGATACGCAGTATTTT
-,-,TRBV27,TRBJ2-7,CASSSRGFNEQYF,TGTGCCAGCAGTTCGAGGGGGTTTAACGAGCAGTACTTC
-,-,TRBV2,TRBJ1-1,CASSEELGNTEAFF,TGTGCCAGCAGTGAGGAACTAGGGAACACTGAAGCTTTCTTT
-,once,TRBV4-1,TRBJ1-2,CASSQPGDYGYTF,TGCGCCAGCAGCCAACCAGGGGACTATGGCTACACCTTC
TRBD2,-,TRBV3-1/TRBV3-2,TRBJ2-5,CASSRGLAGISYQETQYF,TGTGCCAGCAGCCGAGGACTAGCGGGGATTTCGTACCAAGAGACCCAGTACTTC
TRBD2,-,TRBV27,TRBJ2-7,CASGGLAGAFAYEQYF,TGTGCCAGCGGAGGACTAGCGGGGGCCTTCGCCTACGAGCAGTACTTC
-,-,TRBV11-2,TRBJ2-1,CASSLGWQNNEQFF,TGTGCCAGCAGCTTAGGTTGGCAGAACAATGAGCAGTTCTTC
-,-,TRBV9,TRBJ2-7,CASSVLGESYEQYF,TGTGCCAGCAGCGTATTAGGGGAATCCTACGAGCAGTACTTC
TRBD1,-,TRBV5-1,TRBJ1-2,CASSVTLRDRATGGYTF,TGCGCCAGCAGCGTGACGCTCCGGGACAGGGCGACGGGGGGCTACACCTTC
TRBD1,-,TRBV5-1,TRBJ2-7,CASSGGTGDEQYF,TGCGCCAGCAGCGGAGGGACAGGGGACGAGCAGTACTTC
TRBD1,-,TRBV11-2,TRBJ2-1,CASSSWPDRAREQFF,TGTGCCAGCAGCTCATGGCCGGACAGGGCTAGGGAGCAGTTCTTC
-,once,TRBV5-1,TRBJ1-6,CASSLGGYNSPLHF,TGCGCCAGCAGCTTGGGAGGGTATAATTCACCCCTCCACTTT
TRBD1,-,TRBV4-2,TRBJ1-2,CASSQGGTTGTGYTF,TGTGCCAGCAGCCAAGGGGGGACGACAGGGACTGGCTACACCTTC
-,-,TRBV6-4,TRBJ1-5,CASSTGQGQPQHF,TGTGCCAGCAGCACCGGGCAGGGCCAGCCCCAGCATTTT
TRBD1,-,TRBV2,TRBJ1-6,CASRPDRGQSPLHF,TGTGCCAGCAGGCCGGACAGGGGGCAGTCACCCCTCCACTTT
-,-,TRBV3-1/TRBV3-2,TRBJ2-7,CASGASYEQYF,TGTGCCAGCGGGGCTTCCTACGAGCAGTACTTC
-,-,TRBV6-1,TRBJ1-2,CASSEAGDEGYTF,TGTGCCAGCAGTGAAGCGGGAGACGAGGGCTACACCTTC